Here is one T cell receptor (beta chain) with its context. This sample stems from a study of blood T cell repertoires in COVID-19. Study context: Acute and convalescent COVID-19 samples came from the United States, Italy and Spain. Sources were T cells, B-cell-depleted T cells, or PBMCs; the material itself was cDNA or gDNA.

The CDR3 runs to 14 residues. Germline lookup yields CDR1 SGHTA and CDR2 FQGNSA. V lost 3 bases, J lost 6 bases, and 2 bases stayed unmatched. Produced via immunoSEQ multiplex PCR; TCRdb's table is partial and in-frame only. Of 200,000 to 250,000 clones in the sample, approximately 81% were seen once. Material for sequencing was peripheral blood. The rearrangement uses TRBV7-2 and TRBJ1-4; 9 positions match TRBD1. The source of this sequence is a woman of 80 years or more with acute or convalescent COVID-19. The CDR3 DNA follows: TGTGCCAGCAGCTTGGACAGGGGTGATGAAAAACTGTTTTTT. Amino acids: CASSLDRGDEKLFF.